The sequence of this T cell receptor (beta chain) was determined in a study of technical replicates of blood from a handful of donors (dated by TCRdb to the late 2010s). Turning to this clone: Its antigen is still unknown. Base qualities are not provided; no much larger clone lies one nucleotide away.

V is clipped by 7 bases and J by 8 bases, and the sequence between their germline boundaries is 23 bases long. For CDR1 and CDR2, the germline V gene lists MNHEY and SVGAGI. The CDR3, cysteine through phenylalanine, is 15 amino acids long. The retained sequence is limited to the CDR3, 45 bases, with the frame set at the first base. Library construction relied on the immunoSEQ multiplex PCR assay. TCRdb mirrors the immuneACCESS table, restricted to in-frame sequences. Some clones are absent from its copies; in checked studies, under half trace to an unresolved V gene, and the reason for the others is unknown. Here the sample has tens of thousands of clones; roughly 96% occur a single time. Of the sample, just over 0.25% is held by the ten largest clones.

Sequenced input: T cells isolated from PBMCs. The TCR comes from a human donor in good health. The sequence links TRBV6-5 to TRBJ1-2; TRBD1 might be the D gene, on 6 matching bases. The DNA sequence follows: TGTGCCAGCACCACTGGGACGACAGGCATGAACGGCTACACCTTC. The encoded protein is CASTTGTTGMNGYTF.